The subject of this entry is one T cell receptor beta chain. The data are from a study of sequential checkpoint blockade in melanoma. Study-wide context: First-line arms were nivolumab then ipilimumab, or the reverse, randomized 1:1. Maintenance nivolumab came after either treatment sequence.

The CDR3 spans 16 residues. The germline CDR1 and CDR2 sequences are SGHKS and YYEKEE (reference sequence). V dropped 0 bases and J dropped 0; count of bases not matched to a gene: 2. Documented treatment: randomized to nivolumab then ipilimumab (arm A) or the reverse (arm B). Assay: immunoSEQ multiplex PCR; the TCRdb copy retains only in-frame clones and omits some. The data show 21,000 or so clones, 80% to 90% seen once. The J gene is TRBJ2-1, the V gene TRBV5-5, with TRBD1 identical over 8 bases. The source was CD8+ T cells sorted from blood (inferred from file names), collected from a patient given nivolumab and ipilimumab in sequence. The sequence was collected from a human donor with melanoma. CDR3 protein: CASSLGTGSSYNEQFF. The CDR3 nucleotides are TGTGCCAGCAGCTTGGGGACAGGGAGCTCCTACAATGAGCAGTTCTTC.